This is a list of T cell receptor beta chains from one sample in a study of T cell responses to AZD1222 COVID-19 vaccine. The assay was immunoSEQ multiplex PCR, and TCRdb's table has in-frame clones only and misses some. Of 150,000 to 200,000 clones in the sample, about 92% were seen once. Sample: peripheral blood, taken on day 0 of AZD1222 vaccination. The receptors derive from an adult in good health. The CDR3 runs from the conserved cysteine through the conserved F or W. Each record gives: J gene, D gene, clone size, V gene, CDR3 length, CDR3 DNA, CDR3 protein. D genes are given only for firm matches. Not all rows give a size; the values are once, few, many and, for expanded clones, a class.

J: TRBJ2-2; D: TRBD1; size: -; V: TRBV7-2; length: 15; DNA: TGTGCCAGCACCCTTTACAGGGGAAACACCGGGGAGCTGTTTTTT; CDR3: CASTLYRGNTGELFF
J: TRBJ1-1; D: TRBD1; size: -; V: TRBV11-2; length: 20; DNA: TGTGCCAGCAGCTTAGACAAGCTAACAGGGGGCGCAAGGTTTGTCACTGAAGCTTTCTTT; CDR3: CASSLDKLTGGARFVTEAFF
J: TRBJ2-7; D: TRBD2; size: few; V: TRBV4-3; length: 17; DNA: TGCGCCAGCAGCTACGGGACTAGCGGGGGGTTCTCCTACGAGCAGTACTTC; CDR3: CASSYGTSGGFSYEQYF
J: TRBJ1-4; D: TRBD1; size: -; V: TRBV19; length: 16; DNA: TGTGCCAGTAGTACCTCTAACAGGGGGCTTGATGAAAAACTGTTTTTT; CDR3: CASSTSNRGLDEKLFF
J: TRBJ2-7; D: TRBD2; size: -; V: TRBV27; length: 19; DNA: TGTGCCAGCAGCTTCAAGGGACTAGCGGGGGGTCGGCCTGGGTACGAGCAGTACTTC; CDR3: CASSFKGLAGGRPGYEQYF
J: TRBJ1-5; D: -; size: -; V: TRBV18; length: 15; DNA: TGTGCCAGCTCACCCAATGAGGGATACAATCAGCCCCAGCATTTT; CDR3: CASSPNEGYNQPQHF
J: TRBJ1-1; D: -; size: -; V: TRBV2; length: 14; DNA: TGTGCCAGCAGTGAAGCGGAGGGAGTTATTGAAGCTTTCTTT; CDR3: CASSEAEGVIEAFF
J: TRBJ1-3; D: -; size: -; V: TRBV7-9; length: 15; DNA: TGTGCCAGCAGCTTAGCGCTGTCCTCTGGAAACACCATATATTTT; CDR3: CASSLALSSGNTIYF
J: TRBJ1-5; D: -; size: -; V: TRBV3-1/TRBV3-2; length: 15; DNA: TGTGCCAGCAGCAGCAACACGGGGGCTGATCAGCCCCAGCATTTT; CDR3: CASSSNTGADQPQHF
J: TRBJ1-5; D: -; size: -; V: TRBV28; length: 15; DNA: TGTGCCAGCAGCCAAGGGCACAGGGTAGGTCAGCCCCAGCATTTT; CDR3: CASSQGHRVGQPQHF